The rows below give T cell receptor beta chains drawn from one sample of a study of shared clonotypes between healthy human individuals. TCRdb's copy holds only in-frame clones and misses some; the assay was immunoSEQ multiplex PCR. The sample contains millions of clones, just over 90% of which appear only once. Sequencing was performed on naive CD4+ T cells sorted from blood. Every receptor here comes from a young man in good health. Each CDR3 is given with its conserved first and last residue. Fields, in order: clone size, V gene, CDR3 length, D gene, J gene, CDR3 protein, CDR3 DNA. The D gene is left open where the match is weak. Clone size is shown for a subset of rows, as once, few, many or a class of expanded clone.

clone size: NA
V gene: TRBV19
CDR3 length: 15
D gene: TRBD1
J gene: TRBJ1-5
CDR3 protein: CASSMDGQGGQPQHF
CDR3 DNA: TGTGCCAGTAGTATGGACGGACAGGGCGGTCAGCCCCAGCATTTT

clone size: NA
V gene: TRBV28
CDR3 length: 14
D gene: TRBD1
J gene: TRBJ2-7
CDR3 protein: CASKRGQGVYEQYF
CDR3 DNA: TGTGCCAGCAAACGGGGACAGGGGGTCTACGAGCAGTACTTC

clone size: NA
V gene: TRBV14
CDR3 length: 18
D gene: TRBD2
J gene: TRBJ2-1
CDR3 protein: CASSQDPVAGAAPGEQFF
CDR3 DNA: TGTGCCAGCAGCCAAGATCCGGTAGCGGGAGCCGCACCAGGTGAGCAGTTCTTC

clone size: few
V gene: TRBV5-1
CDR3 length: 15
D gene: NA
J gene: TRBJ2-7
CDR3 protein: CASSLDPGSSYEQYF
CDR3 DNA: TGCGCCAGCAGCTTGGATCCAGGGAGCTCCTACGAGCAGTACTTC

clone size: NA
V gene: TRBV6-1
CDR3 length: 15
D gene: TRBD1
J gene: TRBJ1-3
CDR3 protein: CASSAQGPSGNTIYF
CDR3 DNA: TGTGCCAGCAGCGCACAGGGGCCTTCTGGAAACACCATATATTTT

clone size: NA
V gene: TRBV30
CDR3 length: 13
D gene: TRBD1
J gene: TRBJ1-2
CDR3 protein: CAWSRGTGSSYTF
CDR3 DNA: TGTGCCTGGAGTAGAGGGACAGGGAGTAGCTACACCTTC

clone size: NA
V gene: TRBV2
CDR3 length: 17
D gene: NA
J gene: TRBJ1-6
CDR3 protein: CASSESRGSSYNSPLHF
CDR3 DNA: TGTGCCAGCAGTGAATCGCGGGGGAGTAGCTATAATTCACCCCTCCACTTT

clone size: NA
V gene: TRBV30
CDR3 length: 13
D gene: TRBD1
J gene: TRBJ2-2
CDR3 protein: CAWSVGGKGELFF
CDR3 DNA: TGTGCCTGGAGTGTAGGGGGCAAAGGGGAGCTGTTTTTT

clone size: NA
V gene: TRBV7-9
CDR3 length: 13
D gene: NA
J gene: TRBJ1-1
CDR3 protein: CASSLAARGEAFF
CDR3 DNA: TGTGCCAGCAGCTTAGCGGCTAGGGGAGAAGCTTTCTTT

clone size: few
V gene: TRBV9
CDR3 length: 15
D gene: NA
J gene: TRBJ2-2
CDR3 protein: CASSLAQENTGELFF
CDR3 DNA: TGTGCCAGCTCTCTCGCACAGGAGAACACCGGGGAGCTGTTTTTT

clone size: NA
V gene: TRBV20-1
CDR3 length: 11
D gene: NA
J gene: TRBJ2-3
CDR3 protein: CSASLGDTQYF
CDR3 DNA: TGCAGTGCTAGTTTAGGGGATACGCAGTATTTT

clone size: NA
V gene: TRBV5-6
CDR3 length: 16
D gene: TRBD2
J gene: TRBJ2-3
CDR3 protein: CASSLVASGRKDTQYF
CDR3 DNA: TGTGCCAGCAGCTTGGTGGCTAGCGGGAGGAAAGATACGCAGTATTTT

clone size: NA
V gene: TRBV9
CDR3 length: 17
D gene: NA
J gene: TRBJ2-7
CDR3 protein: CASSFPSTGNSSYEQYF
CDR3 DNA: TGTGCCAGCAGCTTTCCCTCCACAGGGAACAGCTCCTACGAGCAGTACTTC

clone size: NA
V gene: TRBV28
CDR3 length: 16
D gene: TRBD1
J gene: TRBJ2-3
CDR3 protein: CASSSHQGAGTDTQYF
CDR3 DNA: TGTGCCAGCAGTTCACATCAGGGGGCTGGCACAGATACGCAGTATTTT

clone size: NA
V gene: TRBV5-1
CDR3 length: 15
D gene: TRBD1
J gene: TRBJ2-7
CDR3 protein: CASSGTGTGGSEQYF
CDR3 DNA: TGCGCCAGCAGCGGAACCGGGACAGGGGGCTCCGAGCAGTACTTC

clone size: NA
V gene: TRBV6-5
CDR3 length: 16
D gene: TRBD1
J gene: TRBJ1-6
CDR3 protein: CASSYDRGFYNSPLHF
CDR3 DNA: TGTGCCAGCAGTTACGACAGGGGTTTCTATAATTCACCCCTCCACTTT

clone size: NA
V gene: TRBV2
CDR3 length: 14
D gene: NA
J gene: TRBJ2-2
CDR3 protein: CASSDQGSTGELFF
CDR3 DNA: TGTGCCAGCAGTGATCAGGGATCGACCGGGGAGCTGTTTTTT

clone size: NA
V gene: TRBV7-9
CDR3 length: 15
D gene: TRBD1
J gene: TRBJ2-7
CDR3 protein: CASSLLRDRAYEQYF
CDR3 DNA: TGTGCCAGCAGCTTACTCCGGGACAGGGCCTACGAGCAGTACTTC

clone size: NA
V gene: TRBV5-4
CDR3 length: 14
D gene: NA
J gene: TRBJ2-3
CDR3 protein: CASSLGFSTDTQYF
CDR3 DNA: TGTGCCAGCAGCTTGGGCTTTTCCACAGATACGCAGTATTTT

clone size: NA
V gene: TRBV5-4
CDR3 length: 15
D gene: TRBD2
J gene: TRBJ2-2
CDR3 protein: CASSNSGSHTGELFF
CDR3 DNA: TGTGCCAGCAGCAATAGCGGGAGCCACACCGGGGAGCTGTTTTTT

clone size: NA
V gene: TRBV12-5
CDR3 length: 15
D gene: TRBD1
J gene: TRBJ2-7
CDR3 protein: CASGQGQLDTYEQYF
CDR3 DNA: TGTGCTAGTGGCCAGGGACAGTTGGACACCTACGAGCAGTACTTC

clone size: NA
V gene: TRBV28
CDR3 length: 16
D gene: TRBD2
J gene: TRBJ2-3
CDR3 protein: CASSSLSGTNTDTQYF
CDR3 DNA: TGTGCCAGCAGTTCCCTTAGCGGGACCAACACAGATACGCAGTATTTT

clone size: NA
V gene: TRBV30
CDR3 length: 17
D gene: NA
J gene: TRBJ2-3
CDR3 protein: CAWSANPPGRGTDTQYF
CDR3 DNA: TGTGCCTGGAGTGCCAATCCCCCGGGACGGGGCACAGATACGCAGTATTTT

clone size: NA
V gene: TRBV7-3
CDR3 length: 12
D gene: NA
J gene: TRBJ2-3
CDR3 protein: CASSDYTDTQYF
CDR3 DNA: TGTGCCAGCAGCGACTACACAGATACGCAGTATTTT

clone size: NA
V gene: TRBV14
CDR3 length: 16
D gene: NA
J gene: TRBJ1-6
CDR3 protein: CASSQDRGRYNSPLHF
CDR3 DNA: TGTGCCAGCAGCCAAGACCGGGGCAGATATAATTCACCCCTCCACTTT

clone size: NA
V gene: TRBV5-1
CDR3 length: 16
D gene: TRBD1
J gene: TRBJ2-3
CDR3 protein: CASSLTPQGATDTQYF
CDR3 DNA: TGCGCCAGCAGCCTGACACCTCAGGGGGCAACAGATACGCAGTATTTT

clone size: NA
V gene: TRBV9
CDR3 length: 14
D gene: TRBD2
J gene: TRBJ2-5
CDR3 protein: CASSVAVTSGDQYF
CDR3 DNA: TGTGCCAGCAGCGTAGCCGTGACTAGCGGGGACCAGTACTTC

clone size: NA
V gene: TRBV7-9
CDR3 length: 15
D gene: NA
J gene: TRBJ1-1
CDR3 protein: CASSLDLTLNTEAFF
CDR3 DNA: TGTGCCAGCAGCTTAGACCTTACTTTGAACACTGAAGCTTTCTTT

clone size: NA
V gene: TRBV18
CDR3 length: 15
D gene: NA
J gene: TRBJ1-2
CDR3 protein: CASSPAFLVNYGYTF
CDR3 DNA: TGTGCCAGCTCACCAGCTTTTTTGGTAAACTATGGCTACACCTTC

clone size: NA
V gene: TRBV7-9
CDR3 length: 16
D gene: NA
J gene: TRBJ2-1
CDR3 protein: CASSLGVRKGDNEQFF
CDR3 DNA: TGTGCCAGCAGCTTAGGGGTTCGGAAGGGAGACAATGAGCAGTTCTTC

clone size: NA
V gene: TRBV5-1
CDR3 length: 16
D gene: TRBD1
J gene: TRBJ1-2
CDR3 protein: CASSSPGTGINYGYTF
CDR3 DNA: TGCGCCAGCAGCTCCCCCGGGACAGGCATTAACTATGGCTACACCTTC

clone size: NA
V gene: TRBV30
CDR3 length: 11
D gene: NA
J gene: TRBJ1-2
CDR3 protein: CAWGTTNGYTF
CDR3 DNA: TGTGCCTGGGGGACAACGAATGGCTACACCTTC

clone size: NA
V gene: TRBV11-2
CDR3 length: 18
D gene: TRBD2
J gene: TRBJ2-1
CDR3 protein: CASSLGTGGGASYNEQFF
CDR3 DNA: TGTGCCAGCAGCTTAGGTACCGGCGGGGGGGCCTCCTACAATGAGCAGTTCTTC

clone size: NA
V gene: TRBV5-6
CDR3 length: 14
D gene: TRBD2
J gene: TRBJ2-2
CDR3 protein: CASSTAGGTGELFF
CDR3 DNA: TGTGCCAGCAGCACAGCGGGGGGAACCGGGGAGCTGTTTTTT

clone size: NA
V gene: TRBV14
CDR3 length: 15
D gene: TRBD1
J gene: TRBJ2-7
CDR3 protein: CASSQVDRVRYEQYF
CDR3 DNA: TGTGCCAGCAGCCAAGTGGACAGGGTCCGATACGAGCAGTACTTC

clone size: NA
V gene: TRBV7-2
CDR3 length: 17
D gene: NA
J gene: TRBJ2-1
CDR3 protein: CASSRHPGAPPYNEQFF
CDR3 DNA: TGTGCCAGCAGCCGCCACCCAGGGGCCCCCCCCTACAATGAGCAGTTCTTC

clone size: once
V gene: TRBV11-2
CDR3 length: 18
D gene: NA
J gene: TRBJ2-2
CDR3 protein: CASSIPTRGWGNTGELFF
CDR3 DNA: TGTGCCAGCAGCATCCCAACCAGGGGTTGGGGGAACACCGGGGAGCTGTTTTTT

clone size: NA
V gene: TRBV18
CDR3 length: 13
D gene: TRBD1
J gene: TRBJ2-7
CDR3 protein: CASSSTGAYEQYF
CDR3 DNA: TGTGCCAGCTCATCGACAGGGGCCTACGAGCAGTACTTC

clone size: NA
V gene: TRBV20-1
CDR3 length: 10
D gene: NA
J gene: TRBJ1-1
CDR3 protein: CSAPDSEAFF
CDR3 DNA: TGCAGTGCGCCCGACAGTGAGGCTTTCTTT

clone size: once
V gene: TRBV5-1
CDR3 length: 15
D gene: NA
J gene: TRBJ2-2
CDR3 protein: CASSLEGGPTGELFF
CDR3 DNA: TGCGCCAGCAGCTTGGAAGGGGGGCCAACCGGGGAGCTGTTTTTT

clone size: NA
V gene: TRBV4-1
CDR3 length: 14
D gene: NA
J gene: TRBJ2-2
CDR3 protein: CASSSPGTTGELFF
CDR3 DNA: TGCGCCAGCAGCTCACCAGGGACGACCGGGGAGCTGTTTTTT

clone size: NA
V gene: TRBV18
CDR3 length: 13
D gene: NA
J gene: TRBJ2-7
CDR3 protein: CASSPNPRDEQYF
CDR3 DNA: TGTGCCAGCTCACCAAACCCCAGGGACGAGCAGTACTTC

clone size: NA
V gene: TRBV9
CDR3 length: 15
D gene: TRBD1
J gene: TRBJ1-6
CDR3 protein: CASSGTGSYNSPLHF
CDR3 DNA: TGTGCCAGCAGCGGGACAGGGTCCTATAATTCACCCCTCCACTTT

clone size: NA
V gene: TRBV6-1
CDR3 length: 14
D gene: NA
J gene: TRBJ2-7
CDR3 protein: CASRAFRGTYEQYF
CDR3 DNA: TGTGCCAGCAGGGCCTTTAGGGGGACCTACGAGCAGTACTTC

clone size: NA
V gene: TRBV30
CDR3 length: 14
D gene: TRBD1
J gene: TRBJ2-3
CDR3 protein: CAWSAGQGTDTQYF
CDR3 DNA: TGTGCCTGGAGTGCTGGACAGGGGACAGATACGCAGTATTTT

clone size: NA
V gene: TRBV19
CDR3 length: 14
D gene: NA
J gene: TRBJ1-6
CDR3 protein: CASSISPVNSPLHF
CDR3 DNA: TGTGCCAGTAGTATCTCCCCCGTGAATTCACCCCTCCACTTT

clone size: NA
V gene: TRBV6-1
CDR3 length: 12
D gene: TRBD2
J gene: TRBJ2-5
CDR3 protein: CASRLARGTQYF
CDR3 DNA: TGTGCCAGCCGACTAGCCCGGGGGACCCAGTACTTC

clone size: NA
V gene: TRBV2
CDR3 length: 20
D gene: TRBD2
J gene: TRBJ2-1
CDR3 protein: CASSTPGLAGVSWSYNEQFF
CDR3 DNA: TGTGCCAGCAGCACTCCGGGACTAGCGGGGGTGTCTTGGTCCTACAATGAGCAGTTCTTC

clone size: NA
V gene: TRBV7-9
CDR3 length: 16
D gene: TRBD2
J gene: TRBJ2-7
CDR3 protein: CASSLSRTSGTDEQYF
CDR3 DNA: TGTGCCAGCAGCTTATCGCGGACTAGCGGGACTGACGAGCAGTACTTC

clone size: NA
V gene: TRBV5-1
CDR3 length: 16
D gene: TRBD2
J gene: TRBJ2-3
CDR3 protein: CASSPQAAGEGNTQYF
CDR3 DNA: TGCGCCAGCAGCCCCCAGGCAGCGGGGGAAGGGAATACGCAGTATTTT

clone size: NA
V gene: TRBV4-1
CDR3 length: 14
D gene: NA
J gene: TRBJ2-7
CDR3 protein: CASSQGITPGEQYF
CDR3 DNA: TGCGCCAGCAGCCAAGGGATAACACCGGGCGAGCAGTACTTC

clone size: NA
V gene: TRBV27
CDR3 length: 16
D gene: NA
J gene: TRBJ1-5
CDR3 protein: CASSLRTPGTGQPQHF
CDR3 DNA: TGTGCCAGCAGTCTCAGGACCCCCGGCACGGGTCAGCCCCAGCATTTT

clone size: once
V gene: TRBV25-1
CDR3 length: 17
D gene: TRBD1
J gene: TRBJ2-1
CDR3 protein: CASSTGTGAFSYNEQFF
CDR3 DNA: TGTGCCAGCAGTACCGGGACAGGCGCCTTCTCCTACAATGAGCAGTTCTTC

clone size: once
V gene: TRBV27
CDR3 length: 15
D gene: TRBD1
J gene: TRBJ1-1
CDR3 protein: CASSSGGAPNTEAFF
CDR3 DNA: TGTGCCAGCAGCTCAGGGGGCGCCCCGAACACTGAAGCTTTCTTT